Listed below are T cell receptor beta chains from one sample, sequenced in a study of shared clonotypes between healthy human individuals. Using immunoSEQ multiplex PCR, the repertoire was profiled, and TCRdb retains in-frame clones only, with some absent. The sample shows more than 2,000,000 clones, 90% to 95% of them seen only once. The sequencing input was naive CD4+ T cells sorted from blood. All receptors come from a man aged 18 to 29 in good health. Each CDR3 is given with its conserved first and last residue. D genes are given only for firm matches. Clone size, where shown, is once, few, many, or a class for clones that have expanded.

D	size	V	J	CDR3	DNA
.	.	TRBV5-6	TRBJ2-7	CASSAGPNYEQYF	TGTGCCAGCAGCGCTGGACCTAACTACGAGCAGTACTTC
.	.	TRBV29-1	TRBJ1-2	CSVVSTGNYGYTF	TGCAGCGTTGTATCGACTGGGAACTATGGCTACACCTTC
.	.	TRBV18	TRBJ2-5	CASSPGPQETQYF	TGTGCCAGCTCACCAGGGCCCCAAGAGACCCAGTACTTC
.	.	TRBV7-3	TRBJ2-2	CASSPPFTGELFF	TGTGCCAGCAGCCCTCCTTTCACCGGGGAGCTGTTTTTT
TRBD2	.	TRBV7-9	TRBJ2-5	CASSLSGAEGTQYF	TGTGCCAGCAGCCTAAGCGGGGCCGAGGGGACCCAGTACTTC
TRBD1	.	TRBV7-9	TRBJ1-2	CASSSDRGANYGYTF	TGTGCCAGCAGCTCCGACAGGGGAGCTAACTATGGCTACACCTTC
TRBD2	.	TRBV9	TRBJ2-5	CASSFSPGLAGPGTQYF	TGTGCCAGCAGCTTTTCACCGGGACTAGCGGGACCGGGGACCCAGTACTTC
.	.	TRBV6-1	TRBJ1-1	CASSEAVSGREAFF	TGTGCCAGCAGTGAAGCCGTGAGCGGCCGTGAAGCTTTCTTT
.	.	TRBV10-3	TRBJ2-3	CAGRGDVMDTQYF	TGTGCCGGACGCGGGGACGTCATGGATACGCAGTATTTT
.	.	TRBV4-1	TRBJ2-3	CASSQDLREDTQYF	TGCGCCAGCAGCCAAGACCTAAGGGAAGATACGCAGTATTTT
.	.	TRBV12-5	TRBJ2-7	CASTGTSYEQYF	TGTGCTAGTACGGGAACCTCCTACGAGCAGTACTTC
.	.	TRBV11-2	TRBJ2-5	CASTRGTQETQYF	TGTGCCAGCACCCGAGGGACTCAAGAGACCCAGTACTTC
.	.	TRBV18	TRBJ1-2	CASSPGGENGYTF	TGTGCCAGCTCACCAGGAGGGGAAAATGGCTACACCTTC
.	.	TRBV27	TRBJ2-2	CASSPYREVAGELFF	TGTGCCAGCAGTCCGTACAGGGAGGTGGCCGGGGAGCTGTTTTTT
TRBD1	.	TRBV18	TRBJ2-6	CASSPGTGVGGANVLTF	TGTGCCAGCTCACCCGGGACAGGGGTTGGAGGGGCCAACGTCCTGACTTTC
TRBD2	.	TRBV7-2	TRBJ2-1	CASSLDSGGRGEQFF	TGTGCCAGCAGCTTAGATTCGGGAGGGCGAGGTGAGCAGTTCTTC
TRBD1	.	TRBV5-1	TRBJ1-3	CARNTKRDRVENTIYF	TGCGCCAGAAACACGAAGCGGGACAGGGTGGAAAACACCATATATTTT
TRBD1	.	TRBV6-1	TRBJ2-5	CASSLNRGETQYF	TGTGCCAGCAGCCTCAACAGGGGTGAGACCCAGTACTTC
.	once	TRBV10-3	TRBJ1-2	CAISESAPDAYGYTF	TGTGCCATCAGTGAGAGTGCCCCAGATGCCTATGGCTACACCTTC
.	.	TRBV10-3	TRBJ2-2	CAISDGARQNGELFF	TGTGCCATCAGTGATGGGGCCCGGCAGAACGGGGAGCTGTTTTTT
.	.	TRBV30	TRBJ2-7	CAWNRDTYEQYF	TGTGCCTGGAATCGGGATACGTACGAGCAGTACTTC
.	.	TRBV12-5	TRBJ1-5	CASAQGSGLSNQPQHF	TGTGCTAGTGCCCAAGGTTCAGGGCTTAGCAATCAGCCCCAGCATTTT
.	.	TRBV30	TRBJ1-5	CAWSFTDSGSNQPQHF	TGTGCCTGGAGTTTTACCGACAGCGGTTCTAATCAGCCCCAGCATTTT
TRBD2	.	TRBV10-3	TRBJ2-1	CAISGGNLGTSYNEQFF	TGTGCCATCAGTGGTGGGAACCTCGGGACTAGTTACAATGAGCAGTTCTTC
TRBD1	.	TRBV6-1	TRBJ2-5	CASRLTGVGETQYF	TGTGCCAGCAGACTAACAGGGGTGGGGGAGACCCAGTACTTC
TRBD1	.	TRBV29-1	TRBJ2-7	CSVKRGTGNYEQYF	TGCAGCGTAAAACGCGGGACAGGGAACTACGAGCAGTACTTC
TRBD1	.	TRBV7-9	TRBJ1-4	CASSSKTGANEKLFF	TGTGCCAGCAGCAGTAAGACAGGGGCTAATGAAAAACTGTTTTTT
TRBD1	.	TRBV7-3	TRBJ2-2	CASRRQGDTGELFF	TGTGCCAGCAGGCGACAGGGTGACACCGGGGAGCTGTTTTTT
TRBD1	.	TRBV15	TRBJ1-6	CATSNNRGGVNSPLHF	TGTGCCACCAGCAACAACAGGGGAGGAGTTAATTCACCCCTCCACTTT
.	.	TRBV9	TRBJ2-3	CASSTRTAYTDTQYF	TGTGCCAGCAGCACCCGGACAGCTTACACAGATACGCAGTATTTT
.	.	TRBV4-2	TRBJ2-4	CASSQDPVRGLAKNIQYF	TGTGCCAGCAGCCAAGATCCCGTTAGAGGGCTGGCCAAAAACATTCAGTACTTC
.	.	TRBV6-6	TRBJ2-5	CASSYPDSQETQYF	TGTGCCAGCAGTTACCCGGACAGTCAAGAGACCCAGTACTTC
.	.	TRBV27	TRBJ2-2	CASSFDSNRPGELFF	TGTGCCAGCAGTTTTGACTCAAACCGTCCCGGGGAGCTGTTTTTT
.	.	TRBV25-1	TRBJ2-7	CASSEFGSPYEQYF	TGTGCCAGCAGTGAATTTGGCAGTCCTTACGAGCAGTACTTC
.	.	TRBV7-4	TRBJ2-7	CASSLVSGAASSEYF	TGTGCCAGCAGCTTAGTGTCAGGCGCTGCCTCCTCGGAGTACTTC
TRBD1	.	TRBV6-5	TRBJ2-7	CASSRGQGDEQYF	TGTGCCAGCAGCCGGGGACAGGGCGACGAGCAGTACTTC
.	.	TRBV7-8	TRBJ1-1	CASSWDLNTEAFF	TGTGCCAGCAGTTGGGACCTAAACACTGAAGCTTTCTTT
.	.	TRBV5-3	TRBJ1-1	CARSPNRGTEAFF	TGTGCCAGAAGTCCCAACAGAGGCACTGAAGCTTTCTTT
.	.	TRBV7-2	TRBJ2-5	CASSLVDLRETQYF	TGTGCCAGCAGCTTAGTAGACTTGCGAGAGACCCAGTACTTC
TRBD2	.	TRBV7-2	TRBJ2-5	CASSASGTSKETQYF	TGTGCCAGCAGCGCGTCCGGGACTAGCAAAGAGACCCAGTACTTC
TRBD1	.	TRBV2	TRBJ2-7	CASSQGQTTSYEQYF	TGTGCCAGCAGCCAGGGACAGACCACCTCCTACGAGCAGTACTTC
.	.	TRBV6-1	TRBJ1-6	CASSAAPGVNSPLHF	TGTGCCAGCAGCGCAGCACCGGGGGTTAATTCACCCCTCCACTTT
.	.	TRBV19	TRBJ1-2	CASSTTATGYLIWPYGYTF	TGTGCCAGTAGTACGACAGCTACCGGATACTTAATATGGCCTTATGGCTACACCTTC
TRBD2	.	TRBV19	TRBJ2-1	CASRGSGSPYEQFF	TGTGCCAGTAGGGGCAGCGGGAGTCCATATGAGCAGTTCTTC
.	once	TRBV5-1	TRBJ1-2	CASSLDPGSYGYTF	TGCGCCAGCAGCTTGGATCCGGGGAGCTATGGCTACACCTTC
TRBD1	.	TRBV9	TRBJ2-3	CASGGQLSTDTQYF	TGTGCCAGCGGGGGACAGTTAAGCACAGATACGCAGTATTTT
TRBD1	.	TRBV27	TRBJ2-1	CASRTGQGSYNEQFF	TGTGCCAGCAGAACCGGACAGGGTTCCTACAATGAGCAGTTCTTC
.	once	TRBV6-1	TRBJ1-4	CASRGDRSGEKLFF	TGTGCCAGCAGGGGTGACAGATCGGGGGAAAAACTGTTTTTT
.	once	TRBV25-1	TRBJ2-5	CASSWETQYF	TGTGCCAGCAGTTGGGAGACCCAGTACTTC
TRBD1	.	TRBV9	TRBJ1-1	CASSVGVGQLNTEAFF	TGTGCCAGCAGCGTAGGGGTGGGACAGTTGAACACTGAAGCTTTCTTT
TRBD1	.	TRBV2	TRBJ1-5	CASSISLEQGADSNQPQHF	TGTGCCAGCAGTATAAGCCTCGAACAGGGGGCCGATAGCAATCAGCCCCAGCATTTT
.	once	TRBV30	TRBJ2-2	CGGAANTGELFF	TGTGGGGGGGCAGCGAACACCGGGGAGCTGTTTTTT
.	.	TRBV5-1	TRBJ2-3	CASSWEQGTDTQYF	TGCGCCAGCAGCTGGGAGCAGGGCACAGATACGCAGTATTTT
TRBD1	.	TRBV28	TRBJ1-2	CASSFPTGRNYGYTF	TGTGCCAGCAGTTTCCCGACAGGGCGGAACTATGGCTACACCTTC
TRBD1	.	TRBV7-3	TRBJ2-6	CASSLRTGTGVPGANVLTF	TGTGCCAGCAGCTTAAGAACCGGGACAGGGGTTCCTGGGGCCAACGTCCTGACTTTC